A selection of T cell receptor beta chains follows, all from one sample in a study of beta chain features in type 1 diabetes. Only in-frame clones appear in the TCRdb table, and some are missing; sequencing was by immunoSEQ multiplex PCR. The sample consists of more than 300,000 clones, 10% to 15% of them appearing once. Sample: naive CD4+ T cells from blood. The receptors originated from a man aged 18 to 29 in good health. CDR3s include the opening cysteine and the closing phenylalanine or tryptophan. A D gene is named only where the DNA matches it firmly. Expanded clones are given a class, and other clones once, few, many or no size at all.

size | J | V | D | CDR3 | DNA
NA | TRBJ2-1 | TRBV19 | NA | CASSIVRSNEQFF | TGTGCCAGTAGTATTGTTAGAAGCAATGAGCAGTTCTTC
few | TRBJ2-2 | TRBV4-1 | NA | CASSQVLSGELFF | TGCGCCAGCAGCCAAGTTTTATCCGGGGAGCTGTTTTTT
few | TRBJ2-1 | TRBV5-1 | NA | CASSLTRQSSYNEQFF | TGCGCCAGCAGCTTGACTAGACAAAGCTCCTACAATGAGCAGTTCTTC
few | TRBJ2-5 | TRBV18 | TRBD1 | CASSPGQGETQYF | TGTGCCAGCTCACCAGGACAGGGGGAGACCCAGTACTTC
NA | TRBJ1-2 | TRBV30 | NA | CAWSAGHSYGYTF | TGTGCCTGGAGTGCGGGACACTCCTATGGCTACACCTTC
few | TRBJ2-7 | TRBV18 | NA | CASSPGLSSSAYEQYF | TGTGCCAGCTCACCAGGTTTAAGCTCGTCCGCCTACGAGCAGTACTTC
few | TRBJ2-3 | TRBV30 | NA | CAWTSTDTQYF | TGTGCCTGGACTAGCACAGATACGCAGTATTTT
few | TRBJ1-2 | TRBV6-6 | NA | CASSPGYGYTF | TGTGCCAGCAGCCCGGGGTATGGCTACACCTTC
NA | TRBJ2-3 | TRBV28 | TRBD1 | CASWDRSDTQYF | TGTGCCAGTTGGGACAGATCAGATACGCAGTATTTT
NA | TRBJ2-6 | TRBV28 | TRBD2 | CASSLYLAGYSGANVLTF | TGTGCCAGCAGTTTATACCTAGCGGGTTACTCTGGGGCCAACGTCCTGACTTTC
few | TRBJ2-5 | TRBV5-4 | NA | CASSLTLRQETQYF | TGTGCCAGCAGCTTGACATTACGCCAAGAGACCCAGTACTTC
NA | TRBJ2-7 | TRBV4-1 | TRBD2 | CASSPGGSGGYVYEQYF | TGCGCCAGCAGCCCGGGCGGTAGCGGGGGATATGTCTACGAGCAGTACTTC
NA | TRBJ2-7 | TRBV7-2 | NA | CASSLGGRDYEQYF | TGTGCCAGCAGCTTAGGGGGCAGAGACTACGAGCAGTACTTC
NA | TRBJ2-7 | TRBV7-2 | TRBD2 | CASSPELAGTYEQYF | TGTGCCAGCAGCCCGGAACTAGCGGGAACGTACGAGCAGTACTTC
NA | TRBJ2-3 | TRBV7-7 | TRBD2 | CASSRTSGHTDTQYF | TGTGCCAGCAGCCGGACTAGCGGGCACACAGATACGCAGTATTTT
NA | TRBJ2-7 | TRBV7-2 | TRBD2 | CASSFTSGSSYEQYF | TGTGCCAGCAGCTTTACTAGCGGCTCATCCTACGAGCAGTACTTC
few | TRBJ2-5 | TRBV7-2 | NA | CASSLAGSLETQYF | TGTGCCAGCAGCTTAGCGGGGAGCTTAGAGACCCAGTACTTC
few | TRBJ1-6 | TRBV14 | NA | CASSHRPPPNSPLHF | TGTGCCAGCAGCCACAGGCCTCCGCCGAATTCACCCCTCCACTTT
few | TRBJ1-5 | TRBV28 | NA | CASRDQVRQPQHF | TGTGCCAGCAGAGACCAGGTCAGACAGCCCCAGCATTTT
NA | TRBJ2-7 | TRBV5-4 | TRBD1 | CASSSILDRGEQYF | TGTGCCAGCAGCTCGATTCTGGACAGGGGCGAGCAGTACTTC
few | TRBJ1-4 | TRBV7-6 | NA | CASSFSRLLNEKLFF | TGTGCCAGCAGCTTTTCCAGGCTCCTTAATGAAAAACTGTTTTTT
few | TRBJ2-5 | TRBV2 | TRBD1 | CASTGTAQETQYF | TGTGCCAGCACCGGGACAGCCCAAGAGACCCAGTACTTC
few | TRBJ2-3 | TRBV6-1 | NA | CASSEVRGGTDTQYF | TGTGCCAGCAGTGAAGTCAGGGGGGGCACAGATACGCAGTATTTT
few | TRBJ2-4 | TRBV25-1 | TRBD2 | CASSDLGGGILAKNIQYF | TGTGCCAGCAGTGACCTCGGGGGGGGGATACTAGCCAAAAACATTCAGTACTTC
few | TRBJ2-1 | TRBV29-1 | TRBD1 | CSVEDRGGDRGIF | TGCAGCGTTGAAGATAGGGGGGGGGACAGGGGAATCTTC
NA | TRBJ2-7 | TRBV9 | NA | CASSVSSLTYEQYF | TGTGCCAGCAGCGTATCTAGCTTGACCTACGAGCAGTACTTC
few | TRBJ2-5 | TRBV7-9 | NA | CASVEGQGTQYF | TGTGCCAGCGTGGAGGGGCAAGGGACCCAGTACTTC
NA | TRBJ1-1 | TRBV30 | NA | CAWSAPVRGVPEAFF | TGTGCCTGGAGTGCTCCGGTCCGCGGGGTCCCTGAAGCTTTCTTT
NA | TRBJ1-1 | TRBV5-4 | TRBD1 | CASSSGQGQNTEAFF | TGTGCCAGCAGCTCTGGACAGGGCCAGAACACTGAAGCTTTCTTT
NA | TRBJ2-3 | TRBV11-2 | NA | CASSLDQVGQTQYF | TGTGCCAGCAGCTTAGATCAAGTTGGGCAGACGCAGTATTTT
few | TRBJ2-2 | TRBV21-1 | NA | CASSKGDKITEELFF | TGTGCCAGCAGCAAAGGCGACAAGATTACCGAGGAGCTGTTTTTT
few | TRBJ1-1 | TRBV19 | TRBD1 | CASPDRERNEAFF | TGTGCCAGCCCCGACAGGGAAAGGAATGAAGCTTTCTTT
few | TRBJ2-3 | TRBV7-3 | NA | CASSLEADTQYF | TGTGCCAGCAGCTTAGAGGCAGATACGCAGTATTTT
NA | TRBJ1-5 | TRBV28 | TRBD1 | CASSSRQGARDQPQHF | TGTGCCAGCAGTTCAAGACAGGGGGCTAGGGATCAGCCCCAGCATTTT
NA | TRBJ2-1 | TRBV30 | NA | CAWSPGGEQFF | TGTGCCTGGAGCCCTGGGGGGGAGCAGTTCTTC
few | TRBJ2-3 | TRBV7-2 | TRBD1 | CASSSGTADTQYF | TGTGCCAGCAGCTCGGGGACAGCAGATACGCAGTATTTT
few | TRBJ1-1 | TRBV7-2 | NA | CASSPALRPGTEAFF | TGTGCCAGCAGCCCCGCGTTGAGACCGGGCACTGAAGCTTTCTTT
few | TRBJ2-2 | TRBV30 | TRBD1 | CAWTKTGAGELFF | TGTGCCTGGACTAAGACAGGGGCCGGGGAGCTGTTTTTT
NA | TRBJ2-2 | TRBV6-5 | NA | CASLTGELFF | TGTGCCAGCTTGACAGGGGAGCTGTTTTTT
NA | TRBJ1-2 | TRBV2 | TRBD1 | CASSEGQADGYTF | TGTGCCAGCAGTGAGGGACAGGCGGATGGCTACACCTTC
NA | TRBJ2-1 | TRBV4-1 | NA | CASSLLGGSYNEQFF | TGCGCCAGCAGCCTACTAGGGGGCTCCTACAATGAGCAGTTCTTC
NA | TRBJ1-1 | TRBV6-5 | NA | CASSYGEGIAFF | TGTGCCAGCAGTTACGGGGAGGGGATAGCTTTCTTT
few | TRBJ2-5 | TRBV27 | TRBD2 | CASSLLAGGQETQYF | TGTGCCAGCAGTTTACTAGCGGGGGGGCAAGAGACCCAGTACTTC
NA | TRBJ1-5 | TRBV5-4 | NA | CASSTDGGGQPQHF | TGTGCCAGCAGCACCGATGGGGGCGGGCAGCCCCAGCATTTT
few | TRBJ2-2 | TRBV4-3 | NA | CASSQDRLNTGELFF | TGCGCCAGCAGCCAAGACAGGCTGAACACCGGGGAGCTGTTTTTT
few | TRBJ2-3 | TRBV7-8 | NA | CASSSRARGIPSTDTQYF | TGTGCCAGCAGCTCTCGGGCCAGGGGCATACCTAGCACAGATACGCAGTATTTT
NA | TRBJ2-5 | TRBV18 | NA | CASSPPSLETQYF | TGTGCCAGCTCACCCCCTAGTTTGGAGACCCAGTACTTC
NA | TRBJ1-2 | TRBV7-2 | TRBD1 | CASSFNGQGVGYTF | TGTGCCAGCAGCTTCAACGGACAGGGGGTCGGCTACACCTTC
NA | TRBJ2-1 | TRBV7-2 | NA | CASSLRIYNEQFF | TGTGCCAGCAGCCTCAGGATTTACAATGAGCAGTTCTTC
NA | TRBJ2-1 | TRBV30 | TRBD1 | CAWSAGTGGGYEQFF | TGTGCCTGGAGTGCCGGGACAGGGGGTGGCTATGAGCAGTTCTTC
NA | TRBJ1-6 | TRBV30 | NA | CAWSSRGSDSPLHF | TGTGCCTGGAGTTCCCGAGGTTCGGATTCACCCCTCCACTTT
NA | TRBJ1-2 | TRBV28 | NA | CASSLPRRSYGYTF | TGTGCCAGCAGTTTACCGCGTAGATCCTATGGCTACACCTTC
NA | TRBJ2-5 | TRBV29-1 | TRBD2 | CSVGASGQETQYF | TGCAGCGTTGGGGCTAGCGGCCAAGAGACCCAGTACTTC